One sample yielded the 10 T cell receptor beta chains listed below, sequenced in a study of cytotoxic CD8 clonotypes in ibrutinib-treated CLL. Libraries were prepared by immunoSEQ multiplex PCR; TCRdb keeps only in-frame clonotypes and omits some of them. The sample includes about 140,000 clones, approximately 90% of them seen just once. This material consisted of PBMCs, taken after 12 months of ibrutinib treatment. The receptors originated from a human donor with chronic lymphocytic leukemia.

The V and J genes are TRBV4-1 and TRBJ2-1; the D is unclear. Trimming shortened V by 3 bases and J by 1 base, and 7 bases separated the two germline ends. CDR1 is MGHRA and CDR2 is YSYEKL in the germline V gene. This CDR3 is built from 14 residues. The CDR3 protein is CASSQEPSYNEQFF. CDR3 DNA: TGCGCCAGCAGCCAGGAGCCGTCCTACAATGAGCAGTTCTTC.

The J gene is TRBJ2-7, the V gene TRBV2; D is perhaps TRBD1 (6 bases). The V and J ends lost 5 bases and 3 bases respectively, with 14 bases between them. The CDR3 sequence is 14 residues long. Germline loops: CDR1 SNHLY, CDR2 FYNNEI. DNA for the CDR3: TGTGCCAGCAGTATCCCGGACAGAGACTACGAGCAGTACTTC. This encodes CASSIPDRDYEQYF.

The chain recombines TRBV5-1 with TRBJ2-2, with TRBD2 identical over 12 bases. Germline CDR1 is SGHRS and CDR2 is YFSETQ. Trimming removed 0 bases from V and 4 bases from J; junction bases left unmatched: 7. This CDR3 is 18 amino acids long. The CDR3 region has the DNA TGCGCCAGCAGCTTGGTCCTAGCGGGAGGGAGGGCCACCGGGGAGCTGTTTTTT. It is translated as CASSLVLAGGRATGELFF.

The V and J genes are TRBV19 and TRBJ2-5; D is ambiguous. The germline V and J ends were trimmed by 5 bases and 5 bases, with 9 bases remaining between them. This CDR3 spans 12 amino acids. Germline CDR1 is LNHDA and CDR2 is SQIVND (reference sequence). The CDR3 loop is CASSDSWETQYF. The CDR3 DNA is TGTGCCAGTAGTGATTCCTGGGAGACCCAGTACTTC.

V gene TRBV28 combines with J gene TRBJ2-1; 11 nucleotides agree with TRBD2. The junction had 20 bases not matched to a gene; V was cut back by 6 bases and J by 4 bases. The CDR3 totals 20 residues. The germline CDR1 and CDR2 sequences are MDHEN and SYDVKM. The CDR3 region has the DNA TGTGCCAGCAGCTCCTCCCGCAAGAGAAGCGGGACTAGCGGTTACAATGAGCAGTTCTTC. Amino acids: CASSSSRKRSGTSGYNEQFF.

Comments on this clone: One end of the junction varies from germline; a read error may be responsible. This sequence joins TRBV7-7 and TRBJ2-2; 7 bases align to TRBD1. Germline lookup yields CDR1 SSHAT and CDR2 FNYEAQ (reference sequence). This CDR3 has 14 residues. CDR3 amino acids: CASSKSQGLGELFF. The CDR3 DNA reads as TGTGCTAGCAGCAAATCACAGGGGCTCGGGGAGCTGTTTTTT.

V is TRBV28 and J is TRBJ1-2, with 7 bases that match TRBD1. The CDR3 length is 17 residues. Germline V gene sequence: CDR1 MDHEN, CDR2 SYDVKM. V lost 4 bases and J lost 3; bases outside the gene matches: 14. The chain's CDR3 is CASSSAGAHRGYYGYTF. The CDR3 DNA sequence: TGTGCCAGCAGTTCGGCAGGCGCTCACAGGGGTTACTATGGCTACACCTTC.

The rearrangement links TRBV2 to TRBJ1-1, with D maybe TRBD1 (5 bases). The CDR3 extends over 13 amino acids. Germline lookup yields CDR1 SNHLY and CDR2 FYNNEI. Trimming cost V 3 bases and J 5 bases, with 10 bases left between them. The CDR3 here is CASSDQGVTEAFF. The DNA for the CDR3 is TGTGCCAGCAGTGATCAGGGTGTAACTGAAGCTTTCTTT.

The rearrangement uses TRBV6-5 and TRBJ2-2; 7 nucleotides agree with TRBD1. The CDR3 totals 15 residues. The J segment lost 5 bases and the V segment lost 6 bases, leaving 9 bases of the junction unmatched. Germline V gives CDR1 MNHEY, CDR2 SVGAGI. CDR3 in amino acids: CASSRGTEKTGELFF. In DNA form, the CDR3 reads TGTGCCAGCAGCAGGGGGACAGAAAAGACCGGGGAGCTGTTTTTT.

The CDR3: CASTLGATDTQYF. CDR3 DNA sequence: TGTGCCAGCACTCTAGGCGCGACAGATACGCAGTATTTT. The chain recombines TRBV5-5 with TRBJ2-3, with D unclear. V lost 6 bases, J lost 3 bases, and 11 bases lay in between. The CDR3 spans 13 residues. Germline CDR1 is SGHKS and CDR2 is YYEKEE (reference sequence).